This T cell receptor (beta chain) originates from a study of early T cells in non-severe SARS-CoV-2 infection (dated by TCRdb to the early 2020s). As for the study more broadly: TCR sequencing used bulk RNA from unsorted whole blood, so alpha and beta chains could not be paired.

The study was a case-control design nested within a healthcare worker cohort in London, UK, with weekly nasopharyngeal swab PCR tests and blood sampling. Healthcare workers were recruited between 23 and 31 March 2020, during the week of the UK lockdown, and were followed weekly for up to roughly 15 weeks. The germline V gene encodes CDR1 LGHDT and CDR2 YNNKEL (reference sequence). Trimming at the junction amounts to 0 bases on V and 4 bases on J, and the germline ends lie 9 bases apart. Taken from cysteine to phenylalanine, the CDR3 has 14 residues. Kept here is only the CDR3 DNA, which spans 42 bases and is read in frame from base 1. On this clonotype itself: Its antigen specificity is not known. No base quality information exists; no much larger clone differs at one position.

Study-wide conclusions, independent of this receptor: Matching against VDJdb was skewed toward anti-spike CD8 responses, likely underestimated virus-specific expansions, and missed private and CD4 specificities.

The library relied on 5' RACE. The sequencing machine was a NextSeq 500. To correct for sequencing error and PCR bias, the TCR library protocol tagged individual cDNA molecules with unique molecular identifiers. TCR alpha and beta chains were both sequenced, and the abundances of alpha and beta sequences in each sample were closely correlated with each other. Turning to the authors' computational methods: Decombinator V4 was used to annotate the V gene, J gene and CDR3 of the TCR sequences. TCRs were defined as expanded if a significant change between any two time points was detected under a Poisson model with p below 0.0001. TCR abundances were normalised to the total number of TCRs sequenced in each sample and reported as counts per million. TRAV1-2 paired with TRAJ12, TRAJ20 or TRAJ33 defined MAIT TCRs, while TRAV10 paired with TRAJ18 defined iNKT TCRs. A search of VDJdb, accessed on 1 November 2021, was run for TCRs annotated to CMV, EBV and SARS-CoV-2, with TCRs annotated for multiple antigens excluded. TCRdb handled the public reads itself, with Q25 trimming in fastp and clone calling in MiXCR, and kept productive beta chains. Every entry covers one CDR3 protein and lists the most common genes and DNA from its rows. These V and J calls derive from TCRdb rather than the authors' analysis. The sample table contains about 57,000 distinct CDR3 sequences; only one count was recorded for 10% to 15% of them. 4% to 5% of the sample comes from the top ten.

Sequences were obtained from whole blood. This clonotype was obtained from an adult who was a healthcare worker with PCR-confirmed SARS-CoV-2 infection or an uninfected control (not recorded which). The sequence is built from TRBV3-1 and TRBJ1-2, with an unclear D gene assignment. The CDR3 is CASSQEATAYGYTF. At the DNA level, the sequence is TGTGCCAGCAGCCAAGAGGCCACTGCCTATGGCTACACCTTC.